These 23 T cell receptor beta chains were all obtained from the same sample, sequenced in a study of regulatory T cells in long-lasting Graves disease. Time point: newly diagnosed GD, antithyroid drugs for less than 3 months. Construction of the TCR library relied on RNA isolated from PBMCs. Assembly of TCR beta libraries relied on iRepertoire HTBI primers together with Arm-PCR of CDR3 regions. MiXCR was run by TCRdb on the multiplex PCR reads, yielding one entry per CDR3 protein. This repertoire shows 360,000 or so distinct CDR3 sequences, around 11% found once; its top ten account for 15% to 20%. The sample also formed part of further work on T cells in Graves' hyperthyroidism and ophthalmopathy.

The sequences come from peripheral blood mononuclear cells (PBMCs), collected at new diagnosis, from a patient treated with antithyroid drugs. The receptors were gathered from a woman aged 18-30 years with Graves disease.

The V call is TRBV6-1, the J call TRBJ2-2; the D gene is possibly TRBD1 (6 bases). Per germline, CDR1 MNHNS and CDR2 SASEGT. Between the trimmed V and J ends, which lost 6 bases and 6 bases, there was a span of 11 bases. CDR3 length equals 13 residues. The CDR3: CASRRTVAGELFF. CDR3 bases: TGTGCCAGCAGGAGGACAGTCGCCGGGGAGCTGTTTTTT.

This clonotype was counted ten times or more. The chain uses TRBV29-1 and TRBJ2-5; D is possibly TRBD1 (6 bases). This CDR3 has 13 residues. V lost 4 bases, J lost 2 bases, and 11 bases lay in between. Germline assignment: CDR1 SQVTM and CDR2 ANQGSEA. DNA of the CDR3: TGCAGCGTTGGGGACACTACTCAAGAGACCCAGTACTTC. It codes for CSVGDTTQETQYF. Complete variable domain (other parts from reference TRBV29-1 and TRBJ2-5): SAVISQKPSRDICQRGTSLTIQCQVDSQVTMMFWYRQQPGQSLTLIATANQGSEATYESGFVIDKFPISRPNLTFSTLTVSNMSPEDSSIYLCSVGDTTQETQYFGPGTRLLVL.

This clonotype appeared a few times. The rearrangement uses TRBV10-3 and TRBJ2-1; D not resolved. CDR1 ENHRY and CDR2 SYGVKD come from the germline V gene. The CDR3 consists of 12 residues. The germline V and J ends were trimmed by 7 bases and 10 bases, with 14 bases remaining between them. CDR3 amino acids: CAITNPSREQFF. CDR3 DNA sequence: TGTGCCATCACCAACCCCAGTAGGGAGCAGTTCTTC.

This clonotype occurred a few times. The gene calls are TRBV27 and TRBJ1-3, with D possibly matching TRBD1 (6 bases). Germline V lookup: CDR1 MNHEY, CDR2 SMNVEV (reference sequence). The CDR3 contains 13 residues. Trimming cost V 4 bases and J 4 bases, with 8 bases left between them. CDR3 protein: CASSSGVGNTIYF. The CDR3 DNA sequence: TGTGCCAGCAGTTCAGGGGTAGGAAACACCATATATTTT.

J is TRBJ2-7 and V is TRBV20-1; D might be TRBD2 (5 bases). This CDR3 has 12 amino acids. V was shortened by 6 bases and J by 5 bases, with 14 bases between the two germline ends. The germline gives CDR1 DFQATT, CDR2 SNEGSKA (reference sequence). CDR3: CSATTSFHEQYF. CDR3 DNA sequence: TGCAGTGCGACCACTAGTTTCCACGAGCAGTACTTC.

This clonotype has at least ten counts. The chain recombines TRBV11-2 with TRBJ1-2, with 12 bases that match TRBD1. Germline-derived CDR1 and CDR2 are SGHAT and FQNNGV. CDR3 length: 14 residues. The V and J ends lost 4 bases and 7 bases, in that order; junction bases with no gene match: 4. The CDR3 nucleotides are TGTGCCAGCAGCTCCGGGACAGGGGGCCCTGGCTACACCTTC. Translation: CASSSGTGGPGYTF.

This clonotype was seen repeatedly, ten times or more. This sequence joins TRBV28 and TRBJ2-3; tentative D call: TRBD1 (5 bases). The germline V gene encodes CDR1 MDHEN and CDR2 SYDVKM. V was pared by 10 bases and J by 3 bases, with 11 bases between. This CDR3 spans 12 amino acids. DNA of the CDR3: TGTGCCACGGTAGGGGTAACAGATACGCAGTATTTT. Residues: CATVGVTDTQYF.

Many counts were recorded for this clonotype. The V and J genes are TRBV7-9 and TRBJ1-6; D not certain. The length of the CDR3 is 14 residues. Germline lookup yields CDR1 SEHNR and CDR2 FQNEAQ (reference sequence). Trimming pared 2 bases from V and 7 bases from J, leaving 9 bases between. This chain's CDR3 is CASSLPVGNSPLHF. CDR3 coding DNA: TGTGCCAGCAGCTTACCAGTAGGCAATTCACCCCTCCACTTT. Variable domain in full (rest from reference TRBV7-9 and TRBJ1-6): DTGVSQNPRHKITKRGQNVTFRCDPISEHNRLYWYRQTLGQGPEFLTYFQNEAQLEKSRLLSDRFSAERPKGSFSTLEIQRTEQGDSAMYLCASSLPVGNSPLHFGNGTRLTVT.

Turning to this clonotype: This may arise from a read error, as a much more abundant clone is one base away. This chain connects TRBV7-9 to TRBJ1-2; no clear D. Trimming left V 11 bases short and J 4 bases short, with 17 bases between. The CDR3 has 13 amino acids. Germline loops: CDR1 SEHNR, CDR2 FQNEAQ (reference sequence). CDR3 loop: CAGIPTLGYGYTF. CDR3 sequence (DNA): TGTGCCGGCATCCCCACTTTGGGCTATGGCTACACCTTC.

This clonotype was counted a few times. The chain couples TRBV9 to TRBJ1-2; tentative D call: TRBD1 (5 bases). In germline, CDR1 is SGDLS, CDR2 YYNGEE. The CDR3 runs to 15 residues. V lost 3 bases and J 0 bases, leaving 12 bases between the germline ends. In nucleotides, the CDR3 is TGTGCCAGCAGCGACGGACACGATACTAACTATGGCTACACCTTC. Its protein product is CASSDGHDTNYGYTF. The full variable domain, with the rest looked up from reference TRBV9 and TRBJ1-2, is DSGVTQTPKHLITATGQRVTLRCSPRSGDLSVYWYQQSLDQGLQFLIQYYNGEERAKGNILERFSAQQFPDLHSELNLSSLELGDSALYFCASSDGHDTNYGYTFGSGTRLTVV.

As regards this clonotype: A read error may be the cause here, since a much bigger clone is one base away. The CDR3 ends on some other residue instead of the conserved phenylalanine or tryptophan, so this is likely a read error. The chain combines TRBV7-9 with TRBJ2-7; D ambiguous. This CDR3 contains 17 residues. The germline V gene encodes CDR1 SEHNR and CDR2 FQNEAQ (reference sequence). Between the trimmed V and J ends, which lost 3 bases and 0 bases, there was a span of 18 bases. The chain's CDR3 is CASSFQYGRRTSYEQYL. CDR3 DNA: TGTGCCAGCAGCTTTCAGTACGGGCGGAGAACCTCCTACGAGCAGTACCTC.

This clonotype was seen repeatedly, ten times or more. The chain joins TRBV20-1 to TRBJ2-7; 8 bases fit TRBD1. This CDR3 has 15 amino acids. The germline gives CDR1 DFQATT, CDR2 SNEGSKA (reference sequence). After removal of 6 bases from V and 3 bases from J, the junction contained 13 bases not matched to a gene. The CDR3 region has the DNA TGCAGTGCAGGCGGACAGGGACCAACAATCTACGAGCAGTACTTC. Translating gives CSAGGQGPTIYEQYF.

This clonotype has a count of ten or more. As DNA, the CDR3 is TGTGCCACCAGCAGAGATCGCACTAGCGGAACCAATGAGCAGTTCTTC. It encodes CATSRDRTSGTNEQFF. The chain recombines TRBV15 with TRBJ2-1, with 8 positions matching TRBD2. Germline CDR1 reads LNHNV; CDR2 reads YYDKDF (reference sequence). Germline trimming cut 0 bases from V and 6 bases from J; bases unmatched to any gene: 7. The CDR3 is 16 residues long.

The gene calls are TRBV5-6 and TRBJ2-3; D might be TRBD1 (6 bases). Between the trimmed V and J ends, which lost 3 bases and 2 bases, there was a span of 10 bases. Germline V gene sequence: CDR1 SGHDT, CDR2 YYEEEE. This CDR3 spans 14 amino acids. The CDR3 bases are TGTGCCAGCAGCTGGGGGCAGCCCACAGATACGCAGTATTTT. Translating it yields CASSWGQPTDTQYF.

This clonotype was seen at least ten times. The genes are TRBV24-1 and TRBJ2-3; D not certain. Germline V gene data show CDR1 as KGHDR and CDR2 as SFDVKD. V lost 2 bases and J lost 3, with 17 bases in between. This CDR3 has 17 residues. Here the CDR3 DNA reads TGTGCCACCAGTGATTCGGGCCTAGGGATGTGGACAGATACGCAGTATTTT. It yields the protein CATSDSGLGMWTDTQYF.

CDR3 bases: TGCGCCAGCAGCCTGGGACAGATTCGCACCGGGGAGCTGTTTTTT. This sequence encodes CASSLGQIRTGELFF. The chain carries TRBV4-1 and TRBJ2-2; 7 nucleotides match TRBD1. The CDR3 spans 15 residues. V lost 4 bases to trimming and J lost 4 bases; unmatched junction nucleotides: 6. Germline V gene data show CDR1 as MGHRA and CDR2 as YSYEKL.

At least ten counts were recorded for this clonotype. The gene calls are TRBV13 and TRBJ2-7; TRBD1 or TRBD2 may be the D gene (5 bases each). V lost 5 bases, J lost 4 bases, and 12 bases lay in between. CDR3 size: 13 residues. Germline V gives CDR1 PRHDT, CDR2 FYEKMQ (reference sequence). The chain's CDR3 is CASSLRGRYEQYV. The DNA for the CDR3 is TGTGCCAGCAGCCTTAGGGGACGTTACGAGCAGTACGTC.

The CDR3 loop reads CASSLRLRQGAIYGYTF. CDR3 nucleotide sequence: TGTGCCAGCAGCTTAAGATTGAGACAGGGGGCAATCTATGGCTACACCTTC. V is TRBV7-9 and J is TRBJ1-2, with 10 bases aligning to TRBD1. The V gene's germline CDR1 is SEHNR and CDR2 FQNEAQ (reference sequence). V was clipped by 2 bases and J by 4 bases; unmatched bases: 10. The CDR3 runs 17 residues.

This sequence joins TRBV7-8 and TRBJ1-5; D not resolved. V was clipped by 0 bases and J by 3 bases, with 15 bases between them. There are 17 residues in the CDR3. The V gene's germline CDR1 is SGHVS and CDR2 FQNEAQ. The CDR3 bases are TGTGCCAGCAGCTTAGCGAGAATACCTTCCCACAATCAGCCCCAGCATTTT. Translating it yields CASSLARIPSHNQPQHF.

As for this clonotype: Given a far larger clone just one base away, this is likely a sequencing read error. The CDR3 spells CASSCSGVKNTEAFF. The CDR3 DNA follows: TGTGCCAGCAGTTGCTCGGGGGTGAAGAACACTGAAGCTTTCTTT. The chain joins TRBV6-9 to TRBJ1-1, with a weak D call TRBD1 (5 bases). The CDR3 spans 15 residues. Germline V gives CDR1 MNHGY, CDR2 SVAAGI. V gave up 4 bases and J gave up 1 base, with 13 bases separating them.

The CDR3 loop reads CASSKDRLISGANVLTF. The CDR3 nucleotides read TGTGCCAGCAGCAAAGACAGACTCATCTCTGGGGCCAACGTCCTGACTTTC. The J gene is TRBJ2-6, the V gene TRBV5-4; a possible D gene is TRBD1 (5 bases). Germline V gene sequence: CDR1 SGHNT, CDR2 YYREEE (reference sequence). This CDR3 has 17 amino acids. Trimming took 4 bases from V and 0 from J, leaving 14 bases between them.

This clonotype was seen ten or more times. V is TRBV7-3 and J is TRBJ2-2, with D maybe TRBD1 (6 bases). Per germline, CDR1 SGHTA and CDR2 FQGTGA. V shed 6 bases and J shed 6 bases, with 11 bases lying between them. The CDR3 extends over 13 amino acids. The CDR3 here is CASSPQGSGELFF. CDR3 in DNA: TGTGCCAGCAGTCCACAGGGTTCCGGGGAGCTGTTTTTT.

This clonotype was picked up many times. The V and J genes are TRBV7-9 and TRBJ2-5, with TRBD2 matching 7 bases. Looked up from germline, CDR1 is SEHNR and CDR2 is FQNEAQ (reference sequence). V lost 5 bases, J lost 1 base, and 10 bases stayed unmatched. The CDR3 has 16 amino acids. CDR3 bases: TGTGCCAGCAGCCCCGGACTAGTAAGGGCCCAAGAGACCCAGTACTTC. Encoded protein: CASSPGLVRAQETQYF.